The sequence of this T cell receptor beta chain was determined in a study of blood T cell repertoires in COVID-19. Looking at the study overall: Donors in the United States, Italy and Spain gave samples during acute or convalescent COVID-19. PBMCs, B-cell-depleted T cells, or T cells were the source of the cDNA or gDNA that made up the material.

This clone has more than one count but fewer than ten. The V and J ends lost 0 bases and 9 bases, in that order; junction bases with no gene match: 10. Germline V gene lookup returns CDR1 LGHNT and CDR2 FRNRAP. This CDR3 has 16 residues. Per the original methods: Estimated nucleated cell counts came from reference gene primer amplification. Data came from immunoSEQ multiplex PCR; TCRdb stores just in-frame clones and leaves some out. For V, J and clone size, that table is used; D and trimming come from the DNA. Of 95,000 to 120,000 clones detected, 85% appear once; the ten largest clones hold about an eighth.

The chain is built from TRBV12-5 and TRBJ2-2; the match to TRBD1 covers 7 bases. The origin of this receptor is a human donor in a cohort sampled during active COVID-19. Sequencing input: peripheral blood. DNA for the CDR3: TGTGCTAGTGGTTTGGTACTGGGAAGGGGGCTAAGGGAGCTGTTTTTT. Its protein is CASGLVLGRGLRELFF.